Included here is one T cell receptor (beta chain) sequence, with context. These data come from a study of shared clonotypes between healthy human individuals. CDR1 LNHNV and CDR2 YYDKDF come from the germline V gene (reference sequence). With 5 bases removed from V and 2 bases from J, the gap between germline ends came to 9 bases. The CDR3 is 13 residues long. Each subset's genomic DNA was split evenly across several immunoSEQ plates. For unsorted PBMC, 250 to 350 ng DNA per replicate equaled approximately 30,000 T cell genomes. With ten immunoSEQ deep assay plates, unsorted PBMC DNA underwent sequencing. In the original processing: Filtering was not the same, since immunoSEQ gave junction-only sequences without quality scores. Some clones are missing from TCRdb's copy, which holds only in-frame ones; the method was immunoSEQ multiplex PCR. The V and J calls and the clone size are those of that table, but D and trimming were determined from the DNA. Among 500,000 to 650,000 clones listed, around 76% were seen once.

V is TRBV15 and J is TRBJ2-5; D is unresolved. The sample comprised PBMCs. The sequence was collected from a woman between 40 and 55 years old in good health. Some clones in this sample may be carry-over from other donors' samples. The CDR3 DNA is TGTGCCACCAGCCCACGTCTTCAAGAGACCCAGTACTTC. Its translation: CATSPRLQETQYF.